These 32 T cell receptor beta chains came from one sample sequenced in a study of blood T cell repertoires in COVID-19. The table came from immunoSEQ multiplex PCR; TCRdb's copy has only in-frame clones and leaves some out. The data contain about 220,000 clones, roughly 84% of them seen just once; the ten biggest clones take up 3% to 4.5%. The source material was peripheral blood. These receptors were collected from a woman older than 75 with acute or convalescent COVID-19.

A single count supports this clone. V and J are TRBV6-6 and TRBJ1-2; TRBD1 agrees at 9 bases. V was pared by 6 bases and J by 3 bases, with 8 bases of the junction left unmatched. From germline, CDR1 is MNHNY and CDR2 SVGAGI (reference sequence). CDR3 length equals 15 residues. DNA of the CDR3: TGTGCCAGCAGGTCCCCTACAGGGGGCGACTATGGCTACACCTTC. Protein sequence: CASRSPTGGDYGYTF.

This clone was found once. The rearrangement uses TRBV18 and TRBJ2-2; 7 bases fit TRBD1. Per germline, CDR1 KGHSH and CDR2 LQKENI. V trimming: 2 bases; J trimming: 2 bases; junction bases outside the gene matches: 5. The CDR3 sequence is 16 residues long. The CDR3 DNA is TGTGCCAGCTCACCAATAGGGGGCGATAACACCGGGGAGCTGTTTTTT. This encodes CASSPIGGDNTGELFF.

This rearrangement joins TRBV19 to TRBJ2-5, with 10 bases aligning to TRBD2. CDR1 is LNHDA and CDR2 is SQIVND in the germline V gene (reference sequence). J lost 4 bases, V lost 1 base, and 9 bases had no gene match. The CDR3 totals 17 residues. DNA for the CDR3: TGTGCCAGTAGTATAGTGAAGGGCTTAGCGGGGGGAGAGACCCAGTACTTC. This sequence encodes CASSIVKGLAGGETQYF. Full variable domain (rest looked up from reference TRBV19 and TRBJ2-5): DGGITQSPKYLFRKEGQNVTLSCEQNLNHDAMYWYRQDPGQGLRLIYYSQIVNDFQKGDIAEGYSVSREKKESFPLTVTSAQKNPTAFYLCASSIVKGLAGGETQYFGPGTRLLVL.

The chain has TRBV7-9 and TRBJ2-3, with TRBD2 as a possible D gene (6 bases). Trimming cost V 4 bases and J 3 bases, with 17 bases left between them. The germline V gene encodes CDR1 SEHNR and CDR2 FQNEAQ (reference sequence). The CDR3 consists of 16 residues. CDR3 DNA: TGTGCCAGCAGCTCGGGGGACCTGCCGGGGACAGATACGCAGTATTTT. Protein product: CASSSGDLPGTDTQYF.

The V call is TRBV2, the J call TRBJ1-3; a possible D gene is TRBD1 (5 bases). This CDR3 region has 15 residues. Germline V gene sequence: CDR1 SNHLY, CDR2 FYNNEI. The V and J ends lost 5 bases and 4 bases respectively, with 15 bases between them. In DNA, the CDR3 is TGTGCCAGCAGTATTGGGCAGGGAACGGGAAACACCATATATTTT. Its translation is CASSIGQGTGNTIYF.

The CDR3 DNA follows: TGTGCCAGTAGTTTTGAAGACAGCTTCAATCAGCCCCAGCATTTT. Translating it yields CASSFEDSFNQPQHF. The gene calls are TRBV19 and TRBJ1-5, with D perhaps TRBD1 (5 bases). V was cut by 5 bases and J by 3 bases, with 14 bases left in between. In germline, CDR1 is LNHDA, CDR2 SQIVND (reference sequence). The length of the CDR3 is 15 residues.

This clone came up once. The V call is TRBV6-2 or TRBV6-3, the J call TRBJ1-1; 7 nucleotides match TRBD1. J was trimmed by 5 bases and V by 5 bases; bases with no gene match: 5. The CDR3 has 13 amino acids. CDR1 is MNHEY, CDR2 SVGEGT, per germline. DNA of the CDR3: TGTGCCAGCAGTGGACAGGTGGGAACTGAAGCTTTCTTT. It yields the protein CASSGQVGTEAFF.

The CDR3 loop is CATSGLSNQPQHF. CDR3 nucleotide sequence: TGTGCCACCAGTGGACTGAGCAATCAGCCCCAGCATTTT. The chain combines TRBV24-1 with TRBJ1-5; unclear D gene. From germline, CDR1 is KGHDR and CDR2 SFDVKD. The germline V and J ends were trimmed by 5 bases and 1 base, with 5 bases remaining between them. The CDR3 length is 13 residues.

The chain combines TRBV5-6 with TRBJ2-7; 8 positions agree with TRBD1. CDR3 length: 14 amino acids. Trimming removed 2 bases from V and 3 bases from J; junction bases left unmatched: 4. CDR1 is SGHDT, CDR2 YYEEEE, per germline. This chain's CDR3 is CASSLGTGLYEQYF. For the CDR3, the DNA is TGTGCCAGCAGCTTAGGGACAGGTCTCTACGAGCAGTACTTC.

The V and J genes are TRBV7-3 and TRBJ2-1; D unclear. The CDR3 runs 15 residues. The V end was cut by 2 bases, the J end by 5 bases, with 13 bases between. Germline CDR1 SGHTA, CDR2 FQGTGA. The CDR3 region has the DNA TGTGCCAGCAGCTTAGCAGGTCCCCGGAACAATGAGCAGTTCTTC. Its translation is CASSLAGPRNNEQFF.

V gene TRBV6-1 combines with J gene TRBJ2-3, with 9 bases lining up with TRBD2. The CDR3 runs 16 residues. With V trimmed by 0 bases and J by 4 bases, 5 bases remained unmatched. Germline CDR1 and CDR2: MNHNS and SASEGT. CDR3 loop: CASSEASGGPPDTQYF. The CDR3 nucleotides are TGTGCCAGCAGTGAAGCTAGCGGGGGTCCCCCAGATACGCAGTATTTT.

V and J are TRBV6-5 and TRBJ2-7, with 9 bases fitting TRBD1. There are 14 residues in the CDR3. The V and J ends lost 4 bases and 5 bases, in that order; junction bases with no gene match: 6. Looked up from germline, CDR1 is MNHEY and CDR2 is SVGAGI. The CDR3 region is CASSLSGTGHEQYF. In DNA, the CDR3 is TGTGCCAGCAGTTTATCCGGGACAGGGCACGAGCAGTACTTC.

V and J are TRBV7-2 and TRBJ2-7; 8 nucleotides match TRBD2. The V gene's germline CDR1 is SGHTA and CDR2 FQGNSA. The CDR3 has 19 residues. V trimming: 1 base; J trimming: 0 bases; junction bases outside the gene matches: 14. CDR3 sequence: CASSLEGTRLLRPSYEQYF. The CDR3, as DNA: TGTGCCAGCAGCTTAGAAGGGACTAGACTCTTACGACCCTCCTACGAGCAGTACTTC.

The chain couples TRBV12-3 or TRBV12-4 to TRBJ2-1, with a weak D call TRBD2 (6 bases). Trimming removed 5 bases from V and 9 bases from J, with 8 bases in between. The CDR3 runs to 11 residues. The CDR3 loop is CASSRRGEQFF. In nucleotides, the CDR3 is TGTGCCAGCAGTCGGAGGGGTGAGCAGTTCTTC.

The chain employs TRBV20-1 and TRBJ1-1, with D perhaps matching TRBD1 (6 bases). The length of the CDR3 is 14 residues. Trimming pared 3 bases from V and 5 bases from J, leaving 16 bases between. Germline CDR1 reads DFQATT; CDR2 reads SNEGSKA (reference sequence). CDR3 sequence reads: CSASKGGGGTEAFF. The CDR3 nucleotides are TGCAGTGCTAGTAAGGGGGGCGGGGGAACTGAAGCTTTCTTT.

The rearrangement joins TRBV4-1 to TRBJ1-1, with D possibly TRBD1 on 6 matching bases. V was cut by 0 bases and J by 4 bases, with 21 bases left in between. CDR3 length equals 18 residues. CDR1 is MGHRA and CDR2 is YSYEKL in the germline V gene. The DNA for the CDR3 is TGCGCCAGCAGCCAAGATGCGATGTTCGGACAGCGGGGCACTGAAGCTTTCTTT. Translation gives CASSQDAMFGQRGTEAFF.

This clone was detected only a few times. The chain combines TRBV28 with TRBJ1-4, with 8 positions matching TRBD1. Germline-derived CDR1 and CDR2 are MDHEN and SYDVKM. The CDR3 length is 15 residues. Losses at the gene ends were 4 bases for V and 8 bases for J; bases not matched to a gene: 9. The CDR3 protein is CASSSARGLWEKLFF. CDR3 sequence (DNA): TGTGCCAGCAGTTCCGCCAGGGGGCTGTGGGAAAAACTGTTTTTT.

J is TRBJ2-3 and V is TRBV10-2; 7 bases are a match to TRBD2. In germline, CDR1 is WSHSY, CDR2 SAAADI. The V segment lost 2 bases and the J segment 2 bases; nucleotides outside the gene matches: 4. This CDR3 region has 15 residues. Here the CDR3 DNA reads TGCGCCAGCAGTGAGATCGGGGACTACACAGATACGCAGTATTTT. This gives the protein CASSEIGDYTDTQYF.

This chain links TRBV9 with TRBJ2-2; TRBD2 might be the D (6 bases). Per the germline V gene, CDR1 is SGDLS and CDR2 is YYNGEE. Deletions cut 0 bases from V and 0 bases from J, with 9 bases between. The CDR3 runs to 16 residues. CDR3 nucleotides: TGTGCCAGCAGCGTAGCGGGCGGGACGAACACCGGGGAGCTGTTTTTT. This encodes CASSVAGGTNTGELFF.

This clone was counted a single time. The V gene is TRBV13, the J gene TRBJ1-5; D gene uncertain. Trimming stripped 3 bases from V and 4 bases from J, with 7 bases between. Germline lookup yields CDR1 PRHDT and CDR2 FYEKMQ (reference sequence). The CDR3 is made up of 13 amino acids. CDR3 DNA sequence: TGTGCCAGCAGCTTTAGAGGTAATCAGCCCCAGCATTTT. Protein: CASSFRGNQPQHF.

The sample holds a few counts of this clone. The CDR3 spells CASSQGWLAVPYEQYF. CDR3 coding DNA: TGTGCCAGCAGCCAAGGGTGGCTAGCGGTACCCTACGAGCAGTACTTC. This chain connects TRBV3-1 (or the pseudogene TRBV3-2) to TRBJ2-7, with 7 bases aligning to TRBD2. Germline-derived CDR1 and CDR2 are LGHDT and YNNKEL (reference sequence). V lost 1 base, J lost 2 bases, and 8 bases stayed unmatched. The CDR3 sequence is 16 residues long.

The chain recombines TRBV4-3 with TRBJ1-3; 7 bases fit TRBD1. Germline assignment: CDR1 LGHNA and CDR2 YSLEER. The CDR3 loop spans 17 amino acids. V lost 2 bases and J lost 0; bases outside the gene matches: 7. CDR3 protein: CASSQTIGDSSGNTIYF. CDR3 sequence (DNA): TGCGCCAGCAGCCAAACAATCGGGGACAGCTCTGGAAACACCATATATTTT.

J is TRBJ1-2 and V is TRBV5-1, with D possibly being TRBD1 (5 bases). Germline assignment: CDR1 SGHRS and CDR2 YFSETQ. This CDR3 region has 17 residues. The V end was cut by 0 bases, the J end by 0 bases, with 15 bases between. The CDR3 DNA reads TGCGCCAGCAGCTTGGCAACCGGAGGGACCACTAACTATGGCTACACCTTC. Translating gives CASSLATGGTTNYGYTF.

In its sample, this clone was seen a few times. The V call is TRBV7-8, the J call TRBJ1-1; a possible D gene is TRBD1 (5 bases). In germline, CDR1 is SGHVS, CDR2 FQNEAQ. The CDR3 extends over 15 amino acids. The V and J ends lost 0 bases and 7 bases respectively, with 15 bases between them. Here the CDR3 reads CASSLALWGKGEAFF. As DNA, the CDR3 is TGTGCCAGCAGCTTAGCGTTATGGGGCAAGGGTGAAGCTTTCTTT. The complete variable domain, with remaining parts taken from reference TRBV7-8 and TRBJ1-1, reads GAGVSQSPRYKVAKRGQDVALRCDPISGHVSLFWYQQALGQGPEFLTYFQNEAQLDKSGLPSDRFFAERPEGSVSTLKIQRTQQEDSAVYLCASSLALWGKGEAFFGQGTRLTVV.

This chain uses TRBV28 with TRBJ1-1, with unresolved D. CDR1 and CDR2 from the germline V gene are MDHEN and SYDVKM. Between the trimmed V and J ends, which lost 3 bases and 4 bases, there was a span of 9 bases. The CDR3 extends over 13 amino acids. CDR3 residues: CASSLERATEAFF. The CDR3 bases are TGTGCCAGCAGTTTGGAGAGGGCCACTGAAGCTTTCTTT.

V usage is TRBV12-3 or TRBV12-4 and J usage is TRBJ1-2; a weak D match, TRBD1 (5 bases). V dropped 6 bases and J dropped 8 bases, with 13 bases sitting between them. This CDR3 has 12 residues. The chain's CDR3 is CASSTGGGGYTF. CDR3 coding DNA: TGTGCCAGCAGCACGGGGGGTGGCGGCTACACCTTC.

This chain links TRBV5-1 with TRBJ1-5; the match to TRBD1 covers 7 bases. The trim removed 4 bases at V and 3 bases at J, leaving 4 bases unmatched. The CDR3 is 14 amino acids. CDR1 is SGHRS and CDR2 is YFSETQ in the germline V gene. The CDR3 coding sequence is TGCGCCAGCAGCCCTGGGACAGTCAATCAGCCCCAGCATTTT. This encodes CASSPGTVNQPQHF.

This clone was recorded once. The rearrangement links TRBV28 to TRBJ1-2; 12 positions match TRBD1. The CDR3 spans 17 residues. Germline CDR1 MDHEN, CDR2 SYDVKM. The V segment lost 5 bases and the J segment 4 bases; nucleotides outside the gene matches: 11. CDR3 nucleotides: TGTGCCAGCAGTAATTCCGGGACAGGGGGCTTGGGCTATGGCTACACCTTC. Its protein is CASSNSGTGGLGYGYTF.

This clone was seen once. The genes are TRBV6-5 and TRBJ1-2, with 9 nucleotides matching TRBD1. Germline CDR1 and CDR2: MNHEY and SVGAGI. Losses at the gene ends were 5 bases for V and 3 bases for J; bases not matched to a gene: 4. This CDR3 spans 14 amino acids. This CDR3 reads CASSPWTGDYGYTF. The CDR3 DNA is TGTGCCAGCAGTCCTTGGACAGGGGACTATGGCTACACCTTC.

This clone was counted once. V gene TRBV11-1 combines with J gene TRBJ2-1, with 11 bases aligning to TRBD2. Germline CDR1 SGHAT, CDR2 FQDESV (reference sequence). After removal of 6 bases from V and 5 bases from J, the junction contained 6 bases not matched to a gene. There are 15 residues in the CDR3. This chain's CDR3 is CASRITSGGHNEQFF. In nucleotides, the CDR3 is TGTGCCAGCAGGATAACTAGCGGGGGCCACAATGAGCAGTTCTTC. The variable domain in full, with the rest retrieved from reference TRBV11-1 and TRBJ2-1, is EAEVAQSPRYKITEKSQAVAFWCDPISGHATLYWYRQILGQGPELLVQFQDESVVDDSQLPKDRFSAERLKGVDSTLKIQPAELGDSAMYLCASRITSGGHNEQFFGPGTRLTVL.

V gene TRBV27 combines with J gene TRBJ1-2; TRBD1 might be the D (6 bases). The germline V gene has CDR1 MNHEY and CDR2 SMNVEV (reference sequence). The V end was cut by 6 bases, the J end by 3 bases, with 17 bases between. The CDR3 consists of 15 residues. The CDR3 nucleotides read TGTGCCAGCAGGGACCACGAGGGGGATTACTATGGCTACACCTTC. Protein: CASRDHEGDYYGYTF.

The chain is built from TRBV12-3 or TRBV12-4 and TRBJ1-4; the D is unclear. The CDR3 runs 13 residues. The V end was cut by 6 bases, the J end by 0 bases, with 5 bases between. CDR3 amino acids: CASRYSTNEKLFF. DNA of the CDR3: TGTGCCAGCAGATACTCAACTAATGAAAAACTGTTTTTT.